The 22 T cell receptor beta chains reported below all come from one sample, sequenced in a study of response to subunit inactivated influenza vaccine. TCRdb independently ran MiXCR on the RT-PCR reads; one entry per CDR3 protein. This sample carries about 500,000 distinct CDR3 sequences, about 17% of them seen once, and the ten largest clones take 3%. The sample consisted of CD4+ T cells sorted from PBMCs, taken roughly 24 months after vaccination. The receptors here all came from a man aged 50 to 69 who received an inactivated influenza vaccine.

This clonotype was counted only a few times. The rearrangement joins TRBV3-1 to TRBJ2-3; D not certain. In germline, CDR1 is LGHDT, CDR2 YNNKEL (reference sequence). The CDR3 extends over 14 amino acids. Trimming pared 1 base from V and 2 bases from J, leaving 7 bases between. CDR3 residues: CASSQGAFTDTQYF. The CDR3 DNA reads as TGTGCCAGCAGCCAAGGGGCCTTCACAGATACGCAGTATTTT.

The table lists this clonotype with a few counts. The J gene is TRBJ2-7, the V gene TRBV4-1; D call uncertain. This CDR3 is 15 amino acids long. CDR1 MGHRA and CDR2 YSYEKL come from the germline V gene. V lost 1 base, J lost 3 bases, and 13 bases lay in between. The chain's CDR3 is CASSQGDFPLYEQYF. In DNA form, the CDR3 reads TGCGCCAGCAGCCAAGGAGACTTTCCTCTCTACGAGCAGTACTTC.

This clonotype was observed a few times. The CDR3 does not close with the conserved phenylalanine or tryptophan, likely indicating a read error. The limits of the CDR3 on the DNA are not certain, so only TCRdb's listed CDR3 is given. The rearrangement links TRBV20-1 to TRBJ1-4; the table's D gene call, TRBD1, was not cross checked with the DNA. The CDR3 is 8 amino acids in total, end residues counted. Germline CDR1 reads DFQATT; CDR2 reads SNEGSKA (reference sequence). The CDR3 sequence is CSAREGAA.

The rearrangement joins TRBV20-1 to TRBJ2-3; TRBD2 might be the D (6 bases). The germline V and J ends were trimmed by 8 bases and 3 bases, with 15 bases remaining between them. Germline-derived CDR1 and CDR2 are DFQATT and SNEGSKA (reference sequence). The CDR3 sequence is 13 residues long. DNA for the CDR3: TGCAGTAAGCGGATCCGGGGGACAGATACGCAGTATTTT. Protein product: CSKRIRGTDTQYF.

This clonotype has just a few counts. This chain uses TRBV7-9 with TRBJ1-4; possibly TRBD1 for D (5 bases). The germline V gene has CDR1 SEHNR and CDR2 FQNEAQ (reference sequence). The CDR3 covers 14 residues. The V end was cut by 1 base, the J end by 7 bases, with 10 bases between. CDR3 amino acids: CASSLVQAGEKLFF. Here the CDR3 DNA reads TGTGCCAGCAGCTTAGTACAGGCGGGTGAAAAACTGTTTTTT.

CDR3 residues: CASSQGDFGNTIYF. The CDR3 DNA sequence: TGCGCCAGCAGCCAAGGTGACTTCGGAAACACCATATATTTT. The chain employs TRBV4-3 and TRBJ1-3; D call uncertain. The ends were cut back, 1 base at V and 4 bases at J, with 8 bases in the middle. Germline V gene sequence: CDR1 LGHNA, CDR2 YSLEER. CDR3 size: 14 residues.

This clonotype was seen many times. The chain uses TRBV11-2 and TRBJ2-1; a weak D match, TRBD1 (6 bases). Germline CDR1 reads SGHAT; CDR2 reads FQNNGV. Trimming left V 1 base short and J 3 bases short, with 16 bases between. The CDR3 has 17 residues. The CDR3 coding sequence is TGTGCCAGCAGCTTAGTACAGGGCAACTTTTTCTACAATGAGCAGTTCTTC. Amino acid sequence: CASSLVQGNFFYNEQFF.

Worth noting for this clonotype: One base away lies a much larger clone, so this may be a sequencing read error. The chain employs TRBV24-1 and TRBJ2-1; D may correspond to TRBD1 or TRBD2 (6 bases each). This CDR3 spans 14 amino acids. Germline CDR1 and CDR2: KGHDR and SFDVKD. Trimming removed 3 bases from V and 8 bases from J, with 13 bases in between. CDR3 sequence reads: CATSDGGPSYEQFF. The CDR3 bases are TGTGCCACCAGTGATGGGGGGCCTAGTTATGAGCAGTTCTTC.

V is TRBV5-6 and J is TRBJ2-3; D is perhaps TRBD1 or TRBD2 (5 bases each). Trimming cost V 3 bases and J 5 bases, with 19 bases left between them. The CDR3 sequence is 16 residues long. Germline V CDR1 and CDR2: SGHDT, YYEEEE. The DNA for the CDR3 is TGTGCCAGCAGCTACCGCTGGGGCAGGGAGAGAGATACGCAGTATTTT. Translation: CASSYRWGRERDTQYF.

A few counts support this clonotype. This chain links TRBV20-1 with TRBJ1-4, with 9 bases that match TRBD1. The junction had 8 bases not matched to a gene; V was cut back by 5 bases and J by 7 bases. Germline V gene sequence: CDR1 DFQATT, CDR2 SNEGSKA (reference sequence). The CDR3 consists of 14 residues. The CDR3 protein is CSAGGTGNSEKLFF. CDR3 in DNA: TGCAGTGCTGGTGGGACAGGGAATTCTGAAAAACTGTTTTTT.

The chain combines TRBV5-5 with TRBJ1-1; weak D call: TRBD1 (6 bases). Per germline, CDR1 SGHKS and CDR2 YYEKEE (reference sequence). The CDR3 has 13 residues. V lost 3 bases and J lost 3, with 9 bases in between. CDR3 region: CASSWGHYTEAFF. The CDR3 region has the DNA TGTGCCAGCAGCTGGGGACACTACACTGAAGCTTTCTTT.

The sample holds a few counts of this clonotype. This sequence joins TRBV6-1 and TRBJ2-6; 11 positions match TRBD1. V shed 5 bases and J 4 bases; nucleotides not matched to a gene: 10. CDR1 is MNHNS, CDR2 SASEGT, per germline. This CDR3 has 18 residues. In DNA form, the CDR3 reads TGTGCCAGCAGTAAATGGACAGGGGGCCTAGGAGGGGCCAACGTCCTGACTTTC. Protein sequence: CASSKWTGGLGGANVLTF.

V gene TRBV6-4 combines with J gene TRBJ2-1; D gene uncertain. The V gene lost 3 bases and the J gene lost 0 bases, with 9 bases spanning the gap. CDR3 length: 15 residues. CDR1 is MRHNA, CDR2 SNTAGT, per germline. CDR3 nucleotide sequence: TGTGCCAGCAGTGAGTATTCAAACTCCTACAATGAGCAGTTCTTC. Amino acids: CASSEYSNSYNEQFF.

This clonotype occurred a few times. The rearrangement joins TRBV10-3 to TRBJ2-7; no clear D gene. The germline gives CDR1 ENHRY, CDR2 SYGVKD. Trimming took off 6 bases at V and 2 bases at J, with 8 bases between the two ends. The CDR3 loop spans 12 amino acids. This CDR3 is CAISRAAYEQYF. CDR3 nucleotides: TGTGCCATCAGCCGGGCCGCCTACGAGCAGTACTTC.

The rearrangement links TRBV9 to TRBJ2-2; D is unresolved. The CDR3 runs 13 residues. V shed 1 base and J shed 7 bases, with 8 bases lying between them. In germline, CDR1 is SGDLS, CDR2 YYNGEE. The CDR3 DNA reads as TGTGCCAGCAGCGTACTGTTGAACGGGGAGCTGTTTTTT. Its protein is CASSVLLNGELFF.

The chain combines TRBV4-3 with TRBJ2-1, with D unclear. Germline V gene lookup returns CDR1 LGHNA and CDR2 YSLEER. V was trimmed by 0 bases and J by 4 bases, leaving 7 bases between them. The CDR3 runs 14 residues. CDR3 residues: CASSQDLVYNEQFF. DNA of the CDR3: TGCGCCAGCAGCCAAGATCTTGTATACAATGAGCAGTTCTTC.

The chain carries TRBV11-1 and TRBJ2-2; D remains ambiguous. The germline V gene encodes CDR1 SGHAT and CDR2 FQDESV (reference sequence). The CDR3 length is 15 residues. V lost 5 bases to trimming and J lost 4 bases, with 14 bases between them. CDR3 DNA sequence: TGTGCCAGCAGCATAGAACGGAAGGGCACCGGGGAGCTGTTTTTT. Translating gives CASSIERKGTGELFF.

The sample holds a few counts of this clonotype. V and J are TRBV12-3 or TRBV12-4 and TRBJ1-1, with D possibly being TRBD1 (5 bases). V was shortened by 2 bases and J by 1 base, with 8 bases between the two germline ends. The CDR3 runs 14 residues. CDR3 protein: CASSLNGANTEAFF. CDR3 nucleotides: TGTGCCAGCAGTTTAAATGGGGCGAACACTGAAGCTTTCTTT.

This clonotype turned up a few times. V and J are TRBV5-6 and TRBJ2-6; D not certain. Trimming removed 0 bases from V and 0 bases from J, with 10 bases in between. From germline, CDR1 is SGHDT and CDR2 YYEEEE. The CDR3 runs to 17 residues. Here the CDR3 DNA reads TGTGCCAGCAGCTTGGGGGTTAGTCGCTCTGGGGCCAACGTCCTGACTTTC. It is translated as CASSLGVSRSGANVLTF.

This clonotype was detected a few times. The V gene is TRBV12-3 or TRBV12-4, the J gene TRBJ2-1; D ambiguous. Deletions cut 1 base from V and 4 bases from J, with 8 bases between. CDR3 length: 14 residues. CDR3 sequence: CASSLDDDYNEQFF. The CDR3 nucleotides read TGTGCCAGCAGTTTAGACGATGATTACAATGAGCAGTTCTTC.

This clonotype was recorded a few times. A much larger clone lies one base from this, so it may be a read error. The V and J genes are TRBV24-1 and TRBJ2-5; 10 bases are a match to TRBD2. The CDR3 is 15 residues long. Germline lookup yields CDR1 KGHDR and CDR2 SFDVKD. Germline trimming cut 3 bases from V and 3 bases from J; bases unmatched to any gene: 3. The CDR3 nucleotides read TGTGCCACCAGTGATACTAGCGGGGCAAAAGAGACCCAGTACTTC. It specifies CATSDTSGAKETQYF.

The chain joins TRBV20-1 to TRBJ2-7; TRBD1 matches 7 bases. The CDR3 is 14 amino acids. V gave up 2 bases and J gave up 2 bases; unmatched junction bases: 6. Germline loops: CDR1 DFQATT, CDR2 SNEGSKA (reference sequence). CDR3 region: CSARYRGRPYEQYF. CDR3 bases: TGCAGTGCTAGATACAGGGGTCGCCCCTACGAGCAGTACTTC.